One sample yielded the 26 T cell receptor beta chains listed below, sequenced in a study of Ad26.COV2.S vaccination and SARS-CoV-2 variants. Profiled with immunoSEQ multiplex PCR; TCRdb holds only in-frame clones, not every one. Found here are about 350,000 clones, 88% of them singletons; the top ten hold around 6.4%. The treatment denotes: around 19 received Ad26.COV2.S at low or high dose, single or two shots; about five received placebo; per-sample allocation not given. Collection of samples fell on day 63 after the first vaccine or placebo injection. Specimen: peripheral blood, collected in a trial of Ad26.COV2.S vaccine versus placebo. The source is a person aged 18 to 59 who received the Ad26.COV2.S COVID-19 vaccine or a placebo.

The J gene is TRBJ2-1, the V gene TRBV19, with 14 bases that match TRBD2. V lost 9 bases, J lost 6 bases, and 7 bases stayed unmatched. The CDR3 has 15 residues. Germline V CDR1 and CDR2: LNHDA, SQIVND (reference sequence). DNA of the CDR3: TGTGCCAGCGGGACTAGCGGGAGAGGCCTCAATGAGCAGTTCTTC. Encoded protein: CASGTSGRGLNEQFF.

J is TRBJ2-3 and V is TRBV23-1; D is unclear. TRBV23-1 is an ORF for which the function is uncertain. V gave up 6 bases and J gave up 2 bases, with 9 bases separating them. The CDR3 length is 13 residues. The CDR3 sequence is CASSSQNTDTQYF. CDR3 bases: TGCGCCAGCAGCTCTCAGAACACAGATACGCAGTATTTT.

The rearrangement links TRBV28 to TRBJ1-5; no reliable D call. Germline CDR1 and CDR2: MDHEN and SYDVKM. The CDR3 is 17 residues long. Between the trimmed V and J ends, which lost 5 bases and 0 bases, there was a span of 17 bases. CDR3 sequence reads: CASSPPAEKYSNQPQHF. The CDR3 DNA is TGTGCCAGCAGTCCCCCCGCGGAGAAATATAGCAATCAGCCCCAGCATTTT.

CDR3 in DNA: TGTGCCAGCAGCCAAGACACCCCCCTATACTCTGGAAACACCATATATTTT. This sequence encodes CASSQDTPLYSGNTIYF. V gene TRBV14 combines with J gene TRBJ1-3; unclear D gene. V lost 0 bases and J 0 bases, leaving 12 bases between the germline ends. This CDR3 has 17 amino acids. CDR1 is SGHDN and CDR2 is FVKESK in the germline V gene. Full variable domain (remainder filled in from reference TRBV14 and TRBJ1-3): EAGVTQFPSHSVIEKGQTVTLRCDPISGHDNLYWYRRVMGKEIKFLLHFVKESKQDESGMPNNRFLAERTGGTYSTLKVQPAELEDSGVYFCASSQDTPLYSGNTIYFGEGSWLTVV.

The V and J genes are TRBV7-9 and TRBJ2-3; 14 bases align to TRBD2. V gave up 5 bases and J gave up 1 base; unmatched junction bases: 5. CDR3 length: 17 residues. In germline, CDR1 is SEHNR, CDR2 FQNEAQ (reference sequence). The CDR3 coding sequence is TGTGCCAGCAGCGAAAGACTAGCGGGAGGGGGCACAGATACGCAGTATTTT. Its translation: CASSERLAGGGTDTQYF.

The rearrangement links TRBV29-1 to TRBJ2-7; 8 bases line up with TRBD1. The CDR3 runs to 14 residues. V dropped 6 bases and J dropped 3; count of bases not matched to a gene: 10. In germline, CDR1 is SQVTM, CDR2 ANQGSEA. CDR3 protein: CSVVGTGIVYEQYF. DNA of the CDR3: TGCAGCGTCGTCGGGACAGGAATAGTCTACGAGCAGTACTTC.

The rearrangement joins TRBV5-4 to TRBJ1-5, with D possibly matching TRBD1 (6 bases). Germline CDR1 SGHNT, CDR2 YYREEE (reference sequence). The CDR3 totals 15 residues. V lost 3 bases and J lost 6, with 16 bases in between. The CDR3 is CASSSGGARSQPQHF. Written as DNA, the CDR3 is TGTGCCAGCAGCTCGGGGGGGGCCAGGAGTCAGCCCCAGCATTTT.

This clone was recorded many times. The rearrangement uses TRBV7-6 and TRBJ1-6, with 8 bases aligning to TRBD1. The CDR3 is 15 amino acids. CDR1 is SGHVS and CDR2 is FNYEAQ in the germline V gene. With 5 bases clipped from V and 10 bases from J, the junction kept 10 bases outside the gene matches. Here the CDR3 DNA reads TGTGCCAGCAGCCTAGGGAGGACAGGGAACTCACCCCTCCACTTT. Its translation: CASSLGRTGNSPLHF. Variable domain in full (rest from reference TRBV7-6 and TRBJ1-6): GAGVSQSPRYKVTKRGQDVALRCDPISGHVSLYWYRQALGQGPEFLTYFNYEAQQDKSGLPNDRFSAERPEGSISTLTIQRTEQRDSAMYRCASSLGRTGNSPLHFGNGTRLTVT.

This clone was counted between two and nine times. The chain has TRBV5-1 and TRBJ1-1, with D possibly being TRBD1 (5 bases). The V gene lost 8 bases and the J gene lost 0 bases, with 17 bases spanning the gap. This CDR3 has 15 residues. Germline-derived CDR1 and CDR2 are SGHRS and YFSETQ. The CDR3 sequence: CASRRRQGLNTEAFF. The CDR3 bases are TGCGCCAGTCGCCGGAGGCAGGGACTGAACACTGAAGCTTTCTTT. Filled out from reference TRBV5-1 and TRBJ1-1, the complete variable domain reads KAGVTQTPRYLIKTRGQQVTLSCSPISGHRSVSWYQQTPGQGLQFLFEYFSETQRNKGNFPGRFSGRQFSNSRSEMNVSTLELGDSALYLCASRRRQGLNTEAFFGQGTRLTVV.

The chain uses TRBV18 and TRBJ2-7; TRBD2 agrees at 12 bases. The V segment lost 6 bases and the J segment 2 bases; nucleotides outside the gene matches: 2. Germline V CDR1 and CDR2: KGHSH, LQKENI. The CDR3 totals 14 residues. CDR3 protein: CASSGLAGTYEQYF. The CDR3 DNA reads TGTGCCAGCTCCGGACTAGCGGGGACCTACGAGCAGTACTTC.

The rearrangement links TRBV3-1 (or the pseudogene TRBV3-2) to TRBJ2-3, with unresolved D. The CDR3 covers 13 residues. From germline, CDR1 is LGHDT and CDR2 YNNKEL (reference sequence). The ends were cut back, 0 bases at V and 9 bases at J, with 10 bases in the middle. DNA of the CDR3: TGTGCCAGCAGCCAAGATCAGGCAGGAACGCAGTATTTT. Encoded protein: CASSQDQAGTQYF.

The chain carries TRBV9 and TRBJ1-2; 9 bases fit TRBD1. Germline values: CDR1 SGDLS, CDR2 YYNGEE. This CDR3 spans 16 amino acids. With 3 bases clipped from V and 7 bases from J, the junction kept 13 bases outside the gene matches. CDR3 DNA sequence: TGTGCCAGCAGCGCACGGGGGGGACAGGGATCCTCTGGCTACACCTTC. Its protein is CASSARGGQGSSGYTF. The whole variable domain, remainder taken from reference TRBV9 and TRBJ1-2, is DSGVTQTPKHLITATGQRVTLRCSPRSGDLSVYWYQQSLDQGLQFLIQYYNGEERAKGNILERFSAQQFPDLHSELNLSSLELGDSALYFCASSARGGQGSSGYTFGSGTRLTVV.

As DNA, the CDR3 is TGTGCCAGCAGCGTTAAGACAGAATACAATGAGCAGTTCTTC. Its translation: CASSVKTEYNEQFF. The chain joins TRBV9 to TRBJ2-1; a weak D match, TRBD1 (5 bases). Germline CDR1 is SGDLS and CDR2 is YYNGEE. Trimming took off 2 bases at V and 4 bases at J, with 10 bases between the two ends. CDR3 size: 14 residues.

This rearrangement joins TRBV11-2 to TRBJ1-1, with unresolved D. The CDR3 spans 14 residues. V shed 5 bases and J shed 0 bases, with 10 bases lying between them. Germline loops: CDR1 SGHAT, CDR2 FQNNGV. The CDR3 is CASSLGNLNTEAFF. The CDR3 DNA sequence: TGTGCCAGCAGCCTCGGGAACCTGAACACTGAAGCTTTCTTT.

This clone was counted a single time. The CDR3 DNA reads as TGTGCCAGCAGCCCCCGGGGGATAGCGGGAGGGAATGAGCAGTTCTTC. It is translated as CASSPRGIAGGNEQFF. This chain connects TRBV11-3 to TRBJ2-1, with TRBD2 matching over 11 bases. The V segment lost 5 bases and the J segment 7 bases; nucleotides outside the gene matches: 10. The V gene's germline CDR1 is SGHNT and CDR2 YENEEA. The CDR3 is made up of 16 amino acids.

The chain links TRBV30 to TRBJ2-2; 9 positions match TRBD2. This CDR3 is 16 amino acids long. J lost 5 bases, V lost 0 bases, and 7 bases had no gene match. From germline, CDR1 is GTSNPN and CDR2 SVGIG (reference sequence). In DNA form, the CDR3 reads TGTGCCTGGAGTGTACGCAGCGGGGGGCCTACCGGGGAGCTGTTTTTT. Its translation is CAWSVRSGGPTGELFF. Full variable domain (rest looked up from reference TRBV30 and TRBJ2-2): SQTIHQWPATLVQPVGSPLSLECTVEGTSNPNLYWYRQAAGRGLQLLFYSVGIGQISSEVPQNLSASRPQDRQFILSSKKLLLSDSGFYLCAWSVRSGGPTGELFFGEGSRLTVL.

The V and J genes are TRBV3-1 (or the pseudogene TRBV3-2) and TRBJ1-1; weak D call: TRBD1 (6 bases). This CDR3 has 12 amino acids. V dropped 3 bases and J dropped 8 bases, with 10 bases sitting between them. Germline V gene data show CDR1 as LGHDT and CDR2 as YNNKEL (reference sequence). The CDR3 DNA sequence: TGTGCCAGCAGCCACCTAGGGACAGAAGCTTTCTTT. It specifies CASSHLGTEAFF.

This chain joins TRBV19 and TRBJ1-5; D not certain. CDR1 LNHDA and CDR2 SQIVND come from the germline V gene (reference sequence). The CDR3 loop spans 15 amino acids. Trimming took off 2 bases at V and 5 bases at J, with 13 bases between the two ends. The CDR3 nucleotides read TGTGCCAGTAGTATAAGAGGGCGAGGATATCAGCCCCAGCATTTT. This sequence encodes CASSIRGRGYQPQHF.

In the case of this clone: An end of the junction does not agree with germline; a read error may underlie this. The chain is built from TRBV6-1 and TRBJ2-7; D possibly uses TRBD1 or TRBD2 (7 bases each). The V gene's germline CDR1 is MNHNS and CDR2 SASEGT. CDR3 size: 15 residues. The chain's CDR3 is CASSQARGGHYEQYF. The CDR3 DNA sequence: TGTGCCAGCAGTCAAGCCAGGGGGGGGCACTACGAGCAGTACTTC.

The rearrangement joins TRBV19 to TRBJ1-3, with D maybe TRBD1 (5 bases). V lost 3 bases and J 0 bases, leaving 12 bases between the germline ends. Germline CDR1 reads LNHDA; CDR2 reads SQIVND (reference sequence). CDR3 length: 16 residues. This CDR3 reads CASSIGQGSSGNTIYF. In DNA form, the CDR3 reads TGTGCCAGTAGTATTGGGCAGGGCAGCTCTGGAAACACCATATATTTT.

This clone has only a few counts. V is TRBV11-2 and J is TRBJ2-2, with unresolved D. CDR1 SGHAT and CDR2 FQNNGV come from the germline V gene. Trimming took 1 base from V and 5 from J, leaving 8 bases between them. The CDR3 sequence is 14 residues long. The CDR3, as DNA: TGTGCCAGCAGCTTAGGAATTTTTACCGGGGAGCTGTTTTTT. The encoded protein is CASSLGIFTGELFF. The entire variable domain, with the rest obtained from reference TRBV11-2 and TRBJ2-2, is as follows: EAGVAQSPRYKIIEKRQSVAFWCNPISGHATLYWYQQILGQGPKLLIQFQNNGVVDDSQLPKDRFSAERLKGVDSTLKIQPAKLEDSAVYLCASSLGIFTGELFFGEGSRLTVL.

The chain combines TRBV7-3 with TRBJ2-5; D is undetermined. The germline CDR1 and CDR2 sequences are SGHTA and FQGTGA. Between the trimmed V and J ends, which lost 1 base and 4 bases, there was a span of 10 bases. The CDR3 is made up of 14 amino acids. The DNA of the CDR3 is TGTGCCAGCAGCTTAAGTGGTATTACAGAGACCCAGTACTTC. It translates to CASSLSGITETQYF.

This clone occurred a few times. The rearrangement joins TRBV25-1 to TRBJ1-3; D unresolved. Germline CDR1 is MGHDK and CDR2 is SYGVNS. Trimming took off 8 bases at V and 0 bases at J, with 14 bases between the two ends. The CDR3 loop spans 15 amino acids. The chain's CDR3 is CASSFPSFSGNTIYF. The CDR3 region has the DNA TGTGCCAGCTCATTCCCGTCGTTCTCTGGAAACACCATATATTTT. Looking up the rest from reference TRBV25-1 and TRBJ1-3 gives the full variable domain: EADIYQTPRYLVIGTGKKITLECSQTMGHDKMYWYQQDPGMELHLIHYSYGVNSTEKGDLSSESTVSRIRTEHFPLTLESARPSHTSQYLCASSFPSFSGNTIYFGEGSWLTVV.

In nucleotides, the CDR3 is TGTGCCAGCAGGACTAGCGGGGGGCTCAACACAGATACGCAGTATTTT. It codes for CASRTSGGLNTDTQYF. V is TRBV2 and J is TRBJ2-3; 13 nucleotides align to TRBD2. The CDR3 is 16 residues long. The germline CDR1 and CDR2 sequences are SNHLY and FYNNEI. V was clipped by 6 bases and J by 2 bases; unmatched bases: 5.

The DNA for the CDR3 is TGTGCCAGCAGTTTATCCGCGGACATGTTCGGCTACACCTTC. This sequence encodes CASSLSADMFGYTF. The J gene is TRBJ1-2, the V gene TRBV27, with a weak D call TRBD1 (5 bases). CDR1 and CDR2 (germline): MNHEY, SMNVEV (reference sequence). The CDR3 is 14 amino acids. The V and J ends lost 0 bases and 8 bases respectively, with 13 bases between them.

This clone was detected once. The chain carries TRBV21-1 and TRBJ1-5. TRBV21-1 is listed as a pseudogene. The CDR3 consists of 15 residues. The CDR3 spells CASSKRIRGNQPQHF. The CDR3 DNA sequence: TGTGCCAGCAGCAAAAGGATCCGCGGCAATCAGCCCCAGCATTTT.